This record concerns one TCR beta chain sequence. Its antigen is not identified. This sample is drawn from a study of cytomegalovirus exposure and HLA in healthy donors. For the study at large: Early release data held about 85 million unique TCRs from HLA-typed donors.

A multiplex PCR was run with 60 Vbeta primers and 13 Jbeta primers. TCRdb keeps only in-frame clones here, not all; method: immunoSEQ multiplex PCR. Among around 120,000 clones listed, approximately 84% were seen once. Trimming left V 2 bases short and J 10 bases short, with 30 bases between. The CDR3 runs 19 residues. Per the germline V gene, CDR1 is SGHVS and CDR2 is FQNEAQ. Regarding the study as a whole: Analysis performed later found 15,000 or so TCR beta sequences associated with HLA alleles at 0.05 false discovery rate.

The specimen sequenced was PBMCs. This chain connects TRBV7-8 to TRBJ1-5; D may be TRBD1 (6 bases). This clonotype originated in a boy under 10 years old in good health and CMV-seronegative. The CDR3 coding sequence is TGTGCCAGCAGCTTAAGTACCGGAGGCTTACCGGGACAAGAACGACCCCAGCATTTT. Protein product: CASSLSTGGLPGQERPQHF.